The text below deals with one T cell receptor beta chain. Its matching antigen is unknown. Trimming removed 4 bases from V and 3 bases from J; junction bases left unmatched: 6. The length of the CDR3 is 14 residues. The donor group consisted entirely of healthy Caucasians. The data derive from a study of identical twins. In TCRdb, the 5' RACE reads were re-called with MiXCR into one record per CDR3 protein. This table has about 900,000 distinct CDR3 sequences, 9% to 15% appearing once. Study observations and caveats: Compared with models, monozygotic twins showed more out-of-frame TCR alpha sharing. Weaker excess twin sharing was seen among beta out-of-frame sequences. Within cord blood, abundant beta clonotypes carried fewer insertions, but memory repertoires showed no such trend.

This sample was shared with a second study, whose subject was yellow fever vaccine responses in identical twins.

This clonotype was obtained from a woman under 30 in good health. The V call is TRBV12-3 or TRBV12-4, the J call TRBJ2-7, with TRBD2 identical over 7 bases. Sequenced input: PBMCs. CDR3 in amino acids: CASSWGGSGYEQYF. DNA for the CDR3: TGTGCCAGCAGTTGGGGCGGGAGCGGCTACGAGCAGTACTTC.